This TCR beta chain is drawn from a study of T cell changes during pregnancy in multiple sclerosis. Repertoires were generated with immunoSEQ multiplex PCR, while TCRdb's copy carries only in-frame clones and drops some. The sample holds 56,000 or so clones, 70% to 90% seen once. V was clipped by 0 bases and J by 6 bases; unmatched bases: 11. The CDR3 loop spans 17 amino acids. Germline V gene data show CDR1 as LGHNA and CDR2 as YSLEER. This TCR derives from a female donor with multiple sclerosis, enrolled in a pregnancy study. The sequences come from peripheral blood, collected after pregnancy. V and J are TRBV4-3 and TRBJ2-1; TRBD2 aligns across 7 bases. The CDR3 region is CASSQDVGLGVGNEQFF. In nucleotides, the CDR3 is TGCGCCAGCAGCCAAGATGTCGGACTAGGGGTAGGCAATGAGCAGTTCTTC.